Sequencing of this TCR beta chain was carried out in a study of blood T cells in healthy people across ages. Next came a second PCR, run for roughly 6 to 11 cycles, which used a sample-barcoded 5' primer along with a J-beta primer mix. Tags on each cDNA molecule came from a template-switch adaptor with 12 random nucleotides. There were at least 2.5 million CDR3-containing paired-end reads obtained from each sample. MiXCR was run by TCRdb on the 5' RACE reads, yielding one entry per CDR3 protein. The profile shows about 1.4 million distinct CDR3 sequences, roughly 60% of them singletons. Points from the study as a whole: Per million T cells, TCR beta diversity dropped roughly linearly as age increased.

Remarks on this clonotype: Its target is unknown.

This CDR3 is 16 amino acids long. With 1 base removed from V and 2 bases from J, the gap between germline ends came to 15 bases. Germline CDR1 and CDR2: SGHRS and YFSETQ. This TCR derives from a man aged 18 to 30 in good health. The J gene is TRBJ1-1, the V gene TRBV5-1; D unclear. The source material was blood. DNA of the CDR3: TGCGCCAGCAGCTTGTTAAGGCCGCGGGGTAACACTGAAGCTTTCTTT. This gives the protein CASSLLRPRGNTEAFF.